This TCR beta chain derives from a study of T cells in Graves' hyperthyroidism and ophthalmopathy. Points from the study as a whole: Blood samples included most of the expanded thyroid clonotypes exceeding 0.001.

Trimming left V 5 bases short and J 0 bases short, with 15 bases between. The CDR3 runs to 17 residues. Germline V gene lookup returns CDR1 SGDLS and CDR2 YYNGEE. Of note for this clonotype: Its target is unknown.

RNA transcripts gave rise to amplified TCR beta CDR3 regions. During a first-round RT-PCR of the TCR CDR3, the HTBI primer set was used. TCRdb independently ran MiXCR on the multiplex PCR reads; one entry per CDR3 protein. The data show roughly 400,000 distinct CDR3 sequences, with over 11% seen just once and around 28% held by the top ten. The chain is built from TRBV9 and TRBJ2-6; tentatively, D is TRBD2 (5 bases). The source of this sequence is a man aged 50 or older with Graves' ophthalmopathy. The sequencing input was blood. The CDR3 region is CASRGKRQSSGANVLTF. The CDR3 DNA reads TGTGCCAGCAGGGGGAAGCGGCAAAGCTCTGGGGCCAACGTCCTGACTTTC.